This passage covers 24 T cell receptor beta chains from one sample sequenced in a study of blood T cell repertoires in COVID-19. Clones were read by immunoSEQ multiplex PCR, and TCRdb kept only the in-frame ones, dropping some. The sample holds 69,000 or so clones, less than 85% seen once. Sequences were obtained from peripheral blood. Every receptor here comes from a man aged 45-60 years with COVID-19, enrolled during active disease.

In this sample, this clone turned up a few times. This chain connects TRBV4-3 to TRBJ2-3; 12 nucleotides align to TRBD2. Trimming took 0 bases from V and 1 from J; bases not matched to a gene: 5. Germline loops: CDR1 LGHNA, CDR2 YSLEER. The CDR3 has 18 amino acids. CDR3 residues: CASSQDLAGGPRTDTQYF. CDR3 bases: TGCGCCAGCAGCCAAGATCTAGCGGGGGGGCCACGCACAGATACGCAGTATTTT.

CDR3 in amino acids: CASSLVVLAGGEFF. CDR3 DNA: TGTGCCAGCAGCTTAGTGGTTCTAGCGGGGGGTGAGTTCTTC. The chain recombines TRBV11-2 with TRBJ2-1; TRBD2 matches 11 bases. The CDR3 has 14 amino acids. The ends lost 1 base at V and 14 bases at J; junction bases unmatched: 7. Germline V gene data show CDR1 as SGHAT and CDR2 as FQNNGV.

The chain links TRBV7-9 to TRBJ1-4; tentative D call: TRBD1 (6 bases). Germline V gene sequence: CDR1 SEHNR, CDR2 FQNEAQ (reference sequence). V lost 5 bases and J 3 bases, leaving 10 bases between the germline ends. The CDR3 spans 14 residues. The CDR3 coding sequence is TGTGCCAGCAGCCCGGCAGGGGCTAATGAAAAACTGTTTTTT. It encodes CASSPAGANEKLFF.

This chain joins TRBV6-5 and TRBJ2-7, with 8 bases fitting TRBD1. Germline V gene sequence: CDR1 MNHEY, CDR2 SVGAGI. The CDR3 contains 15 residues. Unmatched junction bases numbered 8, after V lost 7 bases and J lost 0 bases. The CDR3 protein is CASTRSTGVSYEQYF. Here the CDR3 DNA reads TGTGCCAGCACCCGATCGACAGGGGTCTCCTACGAGCAGTACTTC.

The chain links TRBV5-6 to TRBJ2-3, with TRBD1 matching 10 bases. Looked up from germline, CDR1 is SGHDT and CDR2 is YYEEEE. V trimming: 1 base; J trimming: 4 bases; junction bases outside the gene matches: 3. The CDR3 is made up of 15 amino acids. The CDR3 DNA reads TGTGCCAGCAGCTTGACGGGACAGGGGCCAGATACGCAGTATTTT. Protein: CASSLTGQGPDTQYF.

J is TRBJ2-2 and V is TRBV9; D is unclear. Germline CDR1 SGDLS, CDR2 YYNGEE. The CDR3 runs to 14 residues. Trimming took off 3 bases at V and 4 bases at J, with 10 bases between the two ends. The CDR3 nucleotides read TGTGCCAGCAGCGAAAGCCCGGGCACCGGGGAGCTGTTTTTT. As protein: CASSESPGTGELFF.

CDR3 nucleotide sequence: TGTGCCAGCAGTGCGGGGCTAGCGGGGAAAAATGAGCAGTTCTTC. This codes for CASSAGLAGKNEQFF. The chain carries TRBV2 and TRBJ2-1; 9 bases are a match to TRBD2. The CDR3 is made up of 15 amino acids. J was trimmed by 7 bases and V by 4 bases; bases with no gene match: 8. The germline V gene encodes CDR1 SNHLY and CDR2 FYNNEI.

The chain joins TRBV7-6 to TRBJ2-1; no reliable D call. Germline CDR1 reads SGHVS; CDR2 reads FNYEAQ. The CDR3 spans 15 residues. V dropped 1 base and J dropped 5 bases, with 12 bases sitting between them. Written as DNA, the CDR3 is TGTGCCAGCAGCTTAGGGCCCAATTCCAACAATGAGCAGTTCTTC. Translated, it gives CASSLGPNSNNEQFF.

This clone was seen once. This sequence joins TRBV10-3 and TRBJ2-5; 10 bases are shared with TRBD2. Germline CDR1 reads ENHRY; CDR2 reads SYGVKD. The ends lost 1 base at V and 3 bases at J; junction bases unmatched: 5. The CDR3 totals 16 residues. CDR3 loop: CAISEFTSGAKETQYF. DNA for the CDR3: TGTGCCATCAGTGAGTTCACTAGCGGGGCTAAAGAGACCCAGTACTTC.

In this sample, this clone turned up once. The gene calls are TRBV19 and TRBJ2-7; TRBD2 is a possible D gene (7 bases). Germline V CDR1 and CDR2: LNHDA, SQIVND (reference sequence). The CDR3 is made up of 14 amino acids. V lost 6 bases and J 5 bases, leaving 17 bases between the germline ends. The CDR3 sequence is CASRPYRGADEQYF. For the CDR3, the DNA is TGTGCCAGTAGACCTTATCGGGGGGCGGACGAGCAGTACTTC.

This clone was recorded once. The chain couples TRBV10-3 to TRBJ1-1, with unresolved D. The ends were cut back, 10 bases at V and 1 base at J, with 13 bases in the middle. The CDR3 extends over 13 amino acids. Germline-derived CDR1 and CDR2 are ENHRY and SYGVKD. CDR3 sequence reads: CASSRETNTEAFF. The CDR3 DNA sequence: TGTGCCAGCAGCCGGGAGACGAACACTGAAGCTTTCTTT.

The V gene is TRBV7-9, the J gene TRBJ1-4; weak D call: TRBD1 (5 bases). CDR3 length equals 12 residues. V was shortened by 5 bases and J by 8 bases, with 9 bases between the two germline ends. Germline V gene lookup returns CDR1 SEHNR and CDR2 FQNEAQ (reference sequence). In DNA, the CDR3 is TGTGCCAGCAGCGAAAACAGGGAAAAACTGTTTTTT. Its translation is CASSENREKLFF.

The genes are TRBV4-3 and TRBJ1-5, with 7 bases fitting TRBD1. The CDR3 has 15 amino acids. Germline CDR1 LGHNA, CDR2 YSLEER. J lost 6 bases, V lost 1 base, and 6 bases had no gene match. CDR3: CASSQVVTGSQPQHF. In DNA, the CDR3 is TGCGCCAGCAGCCAAGTAGTGACAGGGTCTCAGCCCCAGCATTTT.

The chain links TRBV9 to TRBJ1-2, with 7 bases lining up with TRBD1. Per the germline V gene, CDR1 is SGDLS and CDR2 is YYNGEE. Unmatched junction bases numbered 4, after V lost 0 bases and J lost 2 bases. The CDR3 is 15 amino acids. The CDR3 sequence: CASSVEPGGNYGYTF. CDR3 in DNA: TGTGCCAGCAGCGTAGAACCAGGGGGAAACTATGGCTACACCTTC.

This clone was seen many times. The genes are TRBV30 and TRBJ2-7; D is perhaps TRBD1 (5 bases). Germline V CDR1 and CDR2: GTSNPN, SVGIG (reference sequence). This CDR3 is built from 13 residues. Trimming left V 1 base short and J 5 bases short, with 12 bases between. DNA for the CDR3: TGTGCCTGGAGTGGGACACTGGCGGACGAGCAGTACTTC. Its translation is CAWSGTLADEQYF.

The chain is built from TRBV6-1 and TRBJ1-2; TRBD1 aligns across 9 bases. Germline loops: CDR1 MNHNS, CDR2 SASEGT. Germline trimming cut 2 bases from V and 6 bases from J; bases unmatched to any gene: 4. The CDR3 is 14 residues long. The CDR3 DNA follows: TGTGCCAGCAGTGAATTTACAGGGGGCAATGGCTACACCTTC. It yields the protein CASSEFTGGNGYTF.

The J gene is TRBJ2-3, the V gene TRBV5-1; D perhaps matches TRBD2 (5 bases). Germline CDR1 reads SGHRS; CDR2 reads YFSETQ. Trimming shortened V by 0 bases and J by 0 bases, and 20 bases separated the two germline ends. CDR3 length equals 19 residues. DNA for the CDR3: TGCGCCAGCAGCTTGGGGTTGGCGGGCGGCCACACTAGCACAGATACGCAGTATTTT. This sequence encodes CASSLGLAGGHTSTDTQYF. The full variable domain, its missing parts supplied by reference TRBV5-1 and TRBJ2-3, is KAGVTQTPRYLIKTRGQQVTLSCSPISGHRSVSWYQQTPGQGLQFLFEYFSETQRNKGNFPGRFSGRQFSNSRSEMNVSTLELGDSALYLCASSLGLAGGHTSTDTQYFGPGTRLTVL.

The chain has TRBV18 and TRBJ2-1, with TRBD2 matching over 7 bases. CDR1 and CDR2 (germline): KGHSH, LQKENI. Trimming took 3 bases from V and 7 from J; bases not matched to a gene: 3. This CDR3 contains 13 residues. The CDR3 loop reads CASSPLGGNEQFF. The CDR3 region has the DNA TGTGCCAGCTCACCCCTGGGGGGGAATGAGCAGTTCTTC.

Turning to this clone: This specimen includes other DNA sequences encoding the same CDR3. The CDR3 region is CASSLGGRETQYF. Written as DNA, the CDR3 is TGTGCCAGCAGCTTAGGGGGGCGGGAGACCCAGTACTTC. V and J are TRBV11-2 and TRBJ2-5, with TRBD1 as a possible D gene (6 bases). The CDR3 has 13 amino acids. V gave up 1 base and J gave up 5 bases, with 8 bases separating them. The V gene's germline CDR1 is SGHAT and CDR2 FQNNGV.

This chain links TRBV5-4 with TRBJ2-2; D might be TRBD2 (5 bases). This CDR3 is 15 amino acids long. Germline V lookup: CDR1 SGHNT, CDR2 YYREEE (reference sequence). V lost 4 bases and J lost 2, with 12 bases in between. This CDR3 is CASSTWTENTGELFF. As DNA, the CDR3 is TGTGCCAGCAGCACCTGGACTGAAAACACCGGGGAGCTGTTTTTT.

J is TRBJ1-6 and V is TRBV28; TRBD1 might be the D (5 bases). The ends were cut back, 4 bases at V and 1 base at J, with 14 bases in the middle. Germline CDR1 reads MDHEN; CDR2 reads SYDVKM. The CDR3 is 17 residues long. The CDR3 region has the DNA TGTGCCAGCAGTTCCGGCCAGGGTGGTTCCTATAATTCACCCCTCCACTTT. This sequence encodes CASSSGQGGSYNSPLHF. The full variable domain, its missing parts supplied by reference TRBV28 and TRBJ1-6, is DVKVTQSSRYLVKRTGEKVFLECVQDMDHENMFWYRQDPGLGLRLIYFSYDVKMKEKGDIPEGYSVSREKKERFSLILESASTNQTSMYLCASSSGQGGSYNSPLHFGNGTRLTVT.

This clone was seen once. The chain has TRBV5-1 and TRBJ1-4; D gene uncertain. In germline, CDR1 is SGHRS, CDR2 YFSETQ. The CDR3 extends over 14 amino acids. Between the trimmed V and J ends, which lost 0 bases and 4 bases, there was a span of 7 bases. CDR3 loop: CASSLDSFNEKLFF. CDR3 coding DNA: TGCGCCAGCAGCTTGGACAGCTTTAATGAAAAACTGTTTTTT.

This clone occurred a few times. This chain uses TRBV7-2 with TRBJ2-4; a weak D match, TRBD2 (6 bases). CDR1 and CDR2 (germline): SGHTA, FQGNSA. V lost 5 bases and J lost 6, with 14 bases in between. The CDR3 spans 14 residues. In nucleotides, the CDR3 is TGTGCCAGCAGCCGTCGGGGGACCGTAAACATTCAGTACTTC. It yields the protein CASSRRGTVNIQYF.

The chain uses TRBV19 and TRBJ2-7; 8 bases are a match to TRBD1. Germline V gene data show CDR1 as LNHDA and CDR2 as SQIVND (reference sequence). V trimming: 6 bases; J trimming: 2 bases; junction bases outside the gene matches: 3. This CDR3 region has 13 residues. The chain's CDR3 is CASRRTGTYEQYF. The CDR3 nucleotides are TGTGCCAGTAGACGGACAGGGACCTACGAGCAGTACTTC.